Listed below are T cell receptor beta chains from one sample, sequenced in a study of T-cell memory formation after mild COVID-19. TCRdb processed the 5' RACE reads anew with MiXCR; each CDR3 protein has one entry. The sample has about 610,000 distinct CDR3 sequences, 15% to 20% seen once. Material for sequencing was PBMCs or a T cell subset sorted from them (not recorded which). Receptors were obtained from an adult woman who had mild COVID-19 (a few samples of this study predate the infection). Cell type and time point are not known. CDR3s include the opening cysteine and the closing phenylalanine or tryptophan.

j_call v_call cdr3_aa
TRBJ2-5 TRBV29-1 CSVRAGGRETQYF
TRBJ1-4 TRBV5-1 CASTQGPPGLHNEKLFF
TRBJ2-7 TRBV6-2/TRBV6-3 CASSLEGSYYEQYF
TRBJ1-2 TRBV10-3 CAISESKGANYGYTF
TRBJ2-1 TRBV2 CASSLDSGRALFF
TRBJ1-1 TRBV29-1 CSVWGHGGAQSEAFF
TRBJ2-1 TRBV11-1 CASSPEESGNYNEQFF
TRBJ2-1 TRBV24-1 CATSPLGGSYNEQFF
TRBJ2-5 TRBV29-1 CSVDNRGAGVPETQYF
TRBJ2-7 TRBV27 CASSLSVPAFYEQYF
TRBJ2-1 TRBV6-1 CASSEVFGVWQFF
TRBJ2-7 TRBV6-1 CASSEAGGPHEQYF
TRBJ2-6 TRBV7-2 CASSLSASRSGANVLTF
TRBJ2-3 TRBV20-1 CSASPTTYLHTDTQYF
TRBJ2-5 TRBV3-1 CASSQDRMDYGKTQYF
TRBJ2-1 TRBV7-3 CASSPRGQNEQFF
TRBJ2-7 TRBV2 CAVPRDRDYEQYF
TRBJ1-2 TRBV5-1 CASSVGSGNIGGYTF
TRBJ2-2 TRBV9 CASRQEDDTGELFF
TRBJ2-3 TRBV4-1 CASRPGGSLAVDTQYF
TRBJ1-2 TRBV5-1 CASNPSGQGANGYTF
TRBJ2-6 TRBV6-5 CASSQWDSRFIRRSGANVLTF
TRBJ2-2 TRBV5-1 CASTRTGLGGELFF
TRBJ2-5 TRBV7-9 CASSPRGVYGGQETQYF
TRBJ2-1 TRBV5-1 CASSFISGNEQFF
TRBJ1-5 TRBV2 CARGGGDSNQPQHF
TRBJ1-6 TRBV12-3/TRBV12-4 CASRRGQGGSPLHF
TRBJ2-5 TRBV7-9 CASRVGSSGKQAQYF
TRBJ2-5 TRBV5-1 CASSLVPGTQETQYF
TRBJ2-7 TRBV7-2 CASSLEAGGAYEQYF
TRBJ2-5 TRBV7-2 CASSLPGPSQYF
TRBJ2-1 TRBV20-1 CSAPRATYNEQFF
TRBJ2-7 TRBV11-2 CASSSRGTSVRNEQYF
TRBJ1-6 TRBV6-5 CASSLEPDSPNSPLHF
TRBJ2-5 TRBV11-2 CASSLSGGLQETQYF
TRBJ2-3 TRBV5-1 CATRLAGGLDTQYF
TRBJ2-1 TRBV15 CATSRAAAGGDNEQFF
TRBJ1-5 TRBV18 CASSPRGSQPQHF
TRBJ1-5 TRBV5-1 CASSAGGDQPQHF
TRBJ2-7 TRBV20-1 CRSSSSGSYEQYF
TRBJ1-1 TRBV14 CASSQARTVNTEAFF
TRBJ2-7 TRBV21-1 CASSYPMRTSTPLYEQYF
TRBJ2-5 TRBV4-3 CASSQALSRLAETQYF